This TCR beta chain comes out of a study of OX40 agonist ivuxolimab in advanced cancers. Germline loops: CDR1 MNHEY, CDR2 SMNVEV (reference sequence). The CDR3 totals 14 residues. Blood samples were obtained at baseline, cycle 4 day 1, and cycle 7 day 1. Repertoires were generated with immunoSEQ multiplex PCR, while TCRdb's copy carries only in-frame clones and drops some. This table has about 79,000 clones, 70% to 90% appearing once. The starting material was CD4+ or CD8+ T cells sorted from blood, obtained in a trial of the OX40 agonist ivuxolimab. This sequence originates from an adult with an advanced solid tumor such as melanoma, head and neck, liver or kidney cancer. This chain joins TRBV27 and TRBJ2-5; D is ambiguous. The end of the DNA fits TRBJ2-7 better, so the J call may be wrong. As DNA, the CDR3 is TGTGCCAGCAGTTTCCATGGAAGCTCCTACGAGCAGTACTTC. Translating gives CASSFHGSSYEQYF.